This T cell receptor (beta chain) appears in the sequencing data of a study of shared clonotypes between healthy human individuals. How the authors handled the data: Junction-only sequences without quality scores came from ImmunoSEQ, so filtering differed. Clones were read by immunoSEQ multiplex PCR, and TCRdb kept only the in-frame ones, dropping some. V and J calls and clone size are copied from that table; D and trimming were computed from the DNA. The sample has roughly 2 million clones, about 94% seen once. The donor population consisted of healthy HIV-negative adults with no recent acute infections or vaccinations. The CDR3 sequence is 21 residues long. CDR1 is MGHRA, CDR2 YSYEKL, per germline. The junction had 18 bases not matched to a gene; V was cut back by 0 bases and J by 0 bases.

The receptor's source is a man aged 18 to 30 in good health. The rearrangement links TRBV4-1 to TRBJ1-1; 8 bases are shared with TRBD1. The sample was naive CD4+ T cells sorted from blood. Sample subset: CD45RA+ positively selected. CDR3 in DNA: TGCGCCAGCAGCCAAGATCAGCGGCAGGGGGCGGATATCCCGGTGAACACTGAAGCTTTCTTT. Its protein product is CASSQDQRQGADIPVNTEAFF.